Below are 9 T cell receptor beta chains sequenced from a single sample in a study of monozygotic twins with inflammatory bowel disease (dated by TCRdb to between 2018 and 2020). The protocol used for the library was 5' RACE. The sequencer was an Illumina HiSeq 2500. TCRdb reprocessed the raw reads; every CDR3 protein sequence is a single record, and DNA is not supplied. The sample's clone listing holds about 300,000 distinct CDR3 sequences. The ten largest clones add up to 5.5% to 6.5% of the sample. Sequencing was carried out using blood. These receptors originate from a human donor with ulcerative colitis or Crohn's disease, or a healthy co-twin of an affected twin (not recorded which).

V is TRBV5-1 and J is TRBJ2-7; without DNA, the TCRdb call of TRBD2 cannot be checked. This CDR3 has 14 residues. Germline assignment: CDR1 SGHRS and CDR2 YFSETQ. The CDR3: CASSLRESSYEQYF. Based on the CDR3 plus reference TRBV5-1 and TRBJ2-7, the full variable domain is KAGVTQTPRYLIKTRGQQVTLSCSPISGHRSVSWYQQTPGQGLQFLFEYFSETQRNKGNFPGRFSGRQFSNSRSEMNVSTLELGDSALYLCASSLRESSYEQYFGPGTRLTVT.

The V call is TRBV9, the J call TRBJ2-2. Germline values: CDR1 SGDLS, CDR2 YYNGEE. This CDR3 spans 13 amino acids. The CDR3 loop is CASSSSVDGELFF.

This chain connects TRBV4-3 to TRBJ1-6; TCRdb's assignment of TRBD1 cannot be checked, as there is no DNA. The CDR3 length is 15 residues. The germline CDR1 and CDR2 sequences are LGHNA and YSLEER. CDR3 residues: CASSQGGTGGSPLHF.

This sequence joins TRBV28 and TRBJ2-7; TCRdb lists TRBD1, though no DNA is available to test this call. Germline loops: CDR1 MDHEN, CDR2 SYDVKM. The CDR3 totals 11 residues. This chain's CDR3 is CASSRTPEQYF.

V gene TRBV7-2 combines with J gene TRBJ2-1; as DNA is missing, the TRBD1 call by TCRdb cannot be tested. Germline V lookup: CDR1 SGHTA, CDR2 FQGNSA. This CDR3 contains 17 residues. CDR3 sequence reads: CASSLGYAGEGSGEQFF.

The chain uses TRBV2 and TRBJ1-2; the D call of TRBD1 rests on TCRdb alone, since no DNA is present to check it. The CDR3 is 13 amino acids. Germline assignment: CDR1 SNHLY and CDR2 FYNNEI. The CDR3 region is CASLDSFDYGYTF.

The genes are TRBV29-1 and TRBJ1-1; no DNA is available, so the TRBD1 call from TCRdb remains unchecked. The CDR3 extends over 14 amino acids. The germline V gene encodes CDR1 SQVTM and CDR2 ANQGSEA. CDR3 protein: CSVEVQGISTEAFF.

V is TRBV7-3 and J is TRBJ2-2. The CDR3 extends over 13 amino acids. The germline V gene encodes CDR1 SGHTA and CDR2 FQGTGA. CDR3 in amino acids: CASSLYTESELFF. Using reference TRBV7-3 and TRBJ2-2 for the parts outside the CDR3, the full variable domain is GAGVSQTPSNKVTEKGKYVELRCDPISGHTALYWYRQSLGQGPEFLIYFQGTGAADDSGLPNDRFFAVRPEGSVSTLKIQRTERGDSAVYLCASSLYTESELFFGEGSRLTVL.

J is TRBJ2-1 and V is TRBV20-1; TCRdb proposes TRBD1, but this gene call is untestable without DNA. Germline CDR1 reads DFQATT; CDR2 reads SNEGSKA (reference sequence). The CDR3 length is 17 residues. This CDR3 reads CSARVPRGLFSYNEQFF.